This T cell receptor beta chain was identified in a study of neurological immune-mediated disorders. Study outcomes and limitations: A possible signature was seen in one related-CDR3 cluster, into which phylogenetic grouping placed the repertoires of 18 of 34 multiple sclerosis patients. While HTLV-1-associated myelopathy showed the greatest TCR clonal expansion, multiple sclerosis showed the least, falling below healthy controls.

For the unsorted libraries, 2 million PBMCs stored at -80 C served as input. This clonotype was counted ten times or more. The antigen remains unidentified. CDR1 and CDR2 from the germline V gene are SNHLY and FYNNEI. The V gene lost 3 bases and the J gene lost 1 base, with 3 bases spanning the gap. The CDR3 runs to 12 residues. A 10-nucleotide random UMI tagged transcripts in template-switch 5'RACE cDNA synthesis. TCRdb independently ran MiXCR on the 5' RACE reads; one entry per CDR3 protein. The table lists about 62,000 distinct CDR3 sequences, roughly 4.8% of them singletons. This TCR was recovered from a woman aged 50 to 60 with multiple sclerosis. The rearrangement joins TRBV2 to TRBJ1-1, with no clear D. Sequencing input: PBMCs. CDR3 nucleotide sequence: TGTGCCAGCAGTGAGGGGAACACTGAAGCTTTCTTT. Translation gives CASSEGNTEAFF.